Listed below are T cell receptor beta chains from one sample, sequenced in a study of blood T cell repertoires in COVID-19. The assay was immunoSEQ multiplex PCR, and TCRdb's table has in-frame clones only and misses some. The table includes over 200,000 clones, around nine tenths detected once. Material: PBMCs or T cells enriched from blood (not recorded which). These receptors were taken from a man aged 35-49 years who had recovered from COVID-19. Both conserved end residues are part of each CDR3. Fields, in order: V gene, J gene, clone size, CDR3 length, D gene, CDR3 protein, CDR3 DNA. The D gene is left open where the match is weak. Some rows have no size entry. The others give once, few or many, or a class for an expanded clone.

V gene: TRBV24-1
J gene: TRBJ2-5
clone size: NA
CDR3 length: 16
D gene: TRBD2
CDR3 protein: CATSPTGTTDQETQYF
CDR3 DNA: TGTGCCACCAGTCCGACCGGGACTACGGACCAAGAGACCCAGTACTTC

V gene: TRBV5-1
J gene: TRBJ1-1
clone size: NA
CDR3 length: 14
D gene: NA
CDR3 protein: CASSLPSGRTEAFF
CDR3 DNA: TGCGCCAGCAGCTTGCCGAGCGGGAGGACTGAAGCTTTCTTT

V gene: TRBV28
J gene: TRBJ2-4
clone size: NA
CDR3 length: 18
D gene: TRBD2
CDR3 protein: CASSSGTSGNTAKNIQYF
CDR3 DNA: TGTGCCAGCAGCTCCGGGACTAGCGGGAACACCGCCAAAAACATTCAGTACTTC

V gene: TRBV6-2/TRBV6-3
J gene: TRBJ2-7
clone size: NA
CDR3 length: 13
D gene: NA
CDR3 protein: CASSYPEFYEQYF
CDR3 DNA: TGTGCCAGCAGTTACCCAGAATTCTACGAGCAGTACTTC

V gene: TRBV5-1
J gene: TRBJ2-2
clone size: NA
CDR3 length: 15
D gene: NA
CDR3 protein: CASSLDGTSTGELFF
CDR3 DNA: TGCGCCAGCAGCTTGGATGGGACTTCGACCGGGGAGCTGTTTTTT

V gene: TRBV12-3/TRBV12-4
J gene: TRBJ2-2
clone size: NA
CDR3 length: 13
D gene: TRBD1
CDR3 protein: CASRATGAGELFF
CDR3 DNA: TGTGCCAGCAGGGCGACAGGGGCGGGGGAGCTGTTTTTT

V gene: TRBV30
J gene: TRBJ1-4
clone size: NA
CDR3 length: 16
D gene: TRBD1
CDR3 protein: CAWSRAGGRTNEKLFF
CDR3 DNA: TGTGCCTGGAGTAGGGCAGGGGGCAGGACTAATGAAAAACTGTTTTTT

V gene: TRBV9
J gene: TRBJ1-2
clone size: once
CDR3 length: 15
D gene: NA
CDR3 protein: CASSVAAESNYGYTF
CDR3 DNA: TGTGCCAGCAGCGTTGCGGCGGAGTCAAACTATGGCTACACCTTC

V gene: TRBV18
J gene: TRBJ1-3
clone size: NA
CDR3 length: 14
D gene: NA
CDR3 protein: CASSQDISGNTIYF
CDR3 DNA: TGTGCCAGCTCACAGGACATCTCTGGAAACACCATATATTTT

V gene: TRBV6-5
J gene: TRBJ1-6
clone size: once
CDR3 length: 15
D gene: TRBD1
CDR3 protein: CASSYAGQVFSPLHF
CDR3 DNA: TGTGCCAGCAGTTACGCGGGACAGGTTTTTTCACCCCTCCACTTT

V gene: TRBV11-2
J gene: TRBJ1-2
clone size: NA
CDR3 length: 20
D gene: NA
CDR3 protein: CASSLDQWYGTGKRVYGYTF
CDR3 DNA: TGTGCCAGCAGCTTAGATCAATGGTACGGTACAGGGAAAAGAGTCTATGGCTACACCTTC

V gene: TRBV19
J gene: TRBJ1-6
clone size: NA
CDR3 length: 16
D gene: TRBD1
CDR3 protein: CASGPGQATYNSPLHF
CDR3 DNA: TGTGCCAGTGGGCCGGGACAGGCGACCTATAATTCACCCCTCCACTTT

V gene: TRBV19
J gene: TRBJ2-4
clone size: NA
CDR3 length: 15
D gene: TRBD2
CDR3 protein: CASTSQLAGGHVQYF
CDR3 DNA: TGTGCCAGTACATCCCAACTAGCGGGGGGCCATGTTCAGTACTTC

V gene: TRBV28
J gene: TRBJ2-1
clone size: NA
CDR3 length: 14
D gene: NA
CDR3 protein: CASNWSGHNNEQFF
CDR3 DNA: TGTGCCAGCAACTGGAGCGGGCACAACAATGAGCAGTTCTTC

V gene: TRBV5-1
J gene: TRBJ2-3
clone size: NA
CDR3 length: 17
D gene: TRBD2
CDR3 protein: CASSLEGLAGRTDTQYF
CDR3 DNA: TGCGCCAGCAGCTTGGAGGGACTAGCGGGACGAACAGATACGCAGTATTTT

V gene: TRBV7-6
J gene: TRBJ2-7
clone size: NA
CDR3 length: 16
D gene: TRBD2
CDR3 protein: CASSQREGSQSSEQYF
CDR3 DNA: TGTGCCAGCAGCCAAAGGGAGGGTTCCCAGTCTTCCGAGCAGTACTTC

V gene: TRBV2
J gene: TRBJ1-5
clone size: once
CDR3 length: 14
D gene: NA
CDR3 protein: CASSSEQGYQPQHF
CDR3 DNA: TGTGCCAGCAGTAGTGAACAGGGATATCAGCCCCAGCATTTT

V gene: TRBV11-2
J gene: TRBJ1-6
clone size: NA
CDR3 length: 16
D gene: NA
CDR3 protein: CASSFTSGAPRSPLHF
CDR3 DNA: TGTGCCAGCAGCTTTACTTCAGGGGCGCCCAGGTCACCCCTCCACTTT

V gene: TRBV2
J gene: TRBJ2-7
clone size: NA
CDR3 length: 13
D gene: TRBD1
CDR3 protein: CASRQGSSYEQYF
CDR3 DNA: TGTGCCAGCAGACAGGGGAGCTCCTACGAGCAGTACTTC

V gene: TRBV5-4
J gene: TRBJ1-3
clone size: NA
CDR3 length: 16
D gene: NA
CDR3 protein: CASSMGRAGAGNTIYF
CDR3 DNA: TGTGCCAGCAGCATGGGACGTGCAGGGGCGGGAAACACCATATATTTT

V gene: TRBV19
J gene: TRBJ2-2
clone size: NA
CDR3 length: 19
D gene: TRBD2
CDR3 protein: CASRRFRTSGGALVGELFF
CDR3 DNA: TGTGCCAGTAGGCGTTTCAGGACTAGCGGGGGGGCCTTAGTCGGGGAGCTGTTTTTT